This note documents a single T cell receptor (beta chain) sequence. No antigen is known for it. This sample is part of a study of CXCR3-negative and CXCR3-positive naive CD8 T cells. The wider study: Summed over all libraries, TRB reads came to about 140 million, with about 1.5 +/- 0.3 million per library. Study findings and constraints: TRB CDR3 properties served as the basis for inferring TCR strength, and surface CD5 was comparable between naive subsets. CXCR3-positive naive cells carried more hydrophobic TRB CDR3s than CXCR3-negative ones. Both of the naive subsets showed about the same high diversity, but memory CD8+ cells had much less.

UMI-labeled TRB cDNA libraries were prepared by 5' RACE. No DNA is given; TCRdb re-called the 5' RACE reads and lists each CDR3 protein once. The sample shows tens of thousands of distinct CDR3 sequences, and 0.53% sits with its ten largest clones. Triplicate sorts, 300,000 cells apiece, were made for each CD8+ T cell subset. Material: naive CXCR3+ CD8+ T cells from blood. Subset: CD45RO-CCR7+CD27+CD95- naive CD8+ T cells expressing CXCR3 (TNR3+). The clonotype originates from a human donor in good health. Some clones in this sample may be carry-over from other donors' samples.

The CDR3 sequence is CASSEQGMEDTEAFF. The rearrangement uses TRBV4-2 and TRBJ1-1; TCRdb outputs TRBD1, but without DNA this stays unchecked. Germline values: CDR1 LGHNA, CDR2 YNFKEQ. This CDR3 is 15 amino acids long.